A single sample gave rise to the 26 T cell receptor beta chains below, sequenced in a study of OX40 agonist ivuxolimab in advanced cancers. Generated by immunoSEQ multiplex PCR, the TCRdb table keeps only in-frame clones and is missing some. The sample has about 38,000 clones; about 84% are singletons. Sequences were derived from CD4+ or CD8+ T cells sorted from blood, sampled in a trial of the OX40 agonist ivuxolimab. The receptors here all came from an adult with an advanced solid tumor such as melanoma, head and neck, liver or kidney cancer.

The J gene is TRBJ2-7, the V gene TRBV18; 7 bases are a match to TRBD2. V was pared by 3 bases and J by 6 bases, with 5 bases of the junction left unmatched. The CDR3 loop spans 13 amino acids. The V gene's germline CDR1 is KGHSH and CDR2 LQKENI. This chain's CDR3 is CASSPPGRVEQYF. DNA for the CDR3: TGTGCCAGCTCACCCCCAGGGAGGGTCGAGCAGTACTTC.

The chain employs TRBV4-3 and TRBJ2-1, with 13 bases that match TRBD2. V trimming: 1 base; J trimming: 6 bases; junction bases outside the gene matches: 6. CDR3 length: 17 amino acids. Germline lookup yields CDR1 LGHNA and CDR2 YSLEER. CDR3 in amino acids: CASSQGLAGGDFNEQFF. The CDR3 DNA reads TGCGCCAGCAGCCAAGGACTAGCGGGGGGAGACTTCAATGAGCAGTTCTTC.

CDR3 in amino acids: CASSRLAGVGETQYF. The CDR3 DNA sequence: TGTGCCAGCAGCCGGTTAGCGGGAGTGGGGGAGACCCAGTACTTC. This chain uses TRBV6-6 with TRBJ2-5, with TRBD2 identical over 9 bases. CDR1 and CDR2 (germline): MNHNY, SVGAGI (reference sequence). Trimming removed 6 bases from V and 5 bases from J; junction bases left unmatched: 10. The CDR3 consists of 15 residues.

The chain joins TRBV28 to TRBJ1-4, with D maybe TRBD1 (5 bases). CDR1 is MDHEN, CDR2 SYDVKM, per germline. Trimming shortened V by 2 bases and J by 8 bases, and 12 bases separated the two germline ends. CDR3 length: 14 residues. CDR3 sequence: CASSLLQGREKLFF. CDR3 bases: TGTGCCAGCAGTTTACTCCAGGGCAGGGAAAAACTGTTTTTT.

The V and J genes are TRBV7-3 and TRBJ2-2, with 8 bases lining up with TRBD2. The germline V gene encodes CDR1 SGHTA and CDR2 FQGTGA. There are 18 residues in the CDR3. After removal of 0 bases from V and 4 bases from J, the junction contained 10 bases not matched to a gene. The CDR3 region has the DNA TGTGCCAGCAGCTTAACCCCCCCAGGGGCGGGGGGCACCGGGGAGCTGTTTTTT. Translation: CASSLTPPGAGGTGELFF. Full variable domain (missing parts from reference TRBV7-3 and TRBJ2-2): GAGVSQTPSNKVTEKGKYVELRCDPISGHTALYWYRQSLGQGPEFLIYFQGTGAADDSGLPNDRFFAVRPEGSVSTLKIQRTERGDSAVYLCASSLTPPGAGGTGELFFGEGSRLTVL.

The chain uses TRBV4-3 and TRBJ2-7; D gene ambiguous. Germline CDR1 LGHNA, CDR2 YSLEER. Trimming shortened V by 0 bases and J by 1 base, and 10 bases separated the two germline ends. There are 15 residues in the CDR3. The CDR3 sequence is CASSQDIGSSYEQYF. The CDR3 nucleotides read TGCGCCAGCAGCCAAGATATTGGCAGTTCCTACGAGCAGTACTTC.

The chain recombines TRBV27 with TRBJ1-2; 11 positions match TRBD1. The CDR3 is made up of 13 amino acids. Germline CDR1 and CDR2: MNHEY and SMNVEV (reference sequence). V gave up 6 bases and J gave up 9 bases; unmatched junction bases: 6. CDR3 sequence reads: CASRRDRGERYTF. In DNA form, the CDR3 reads TGTGCCAGCAGGAGGGACAGGGGGGAGCGCTACACCTTC.

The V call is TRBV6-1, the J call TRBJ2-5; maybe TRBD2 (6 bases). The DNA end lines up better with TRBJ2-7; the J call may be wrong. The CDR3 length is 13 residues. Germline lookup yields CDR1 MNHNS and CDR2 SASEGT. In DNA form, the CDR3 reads TGTGCCAGCAGTGGACCGGGACTTTACGAGCAGTACTTC. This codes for CASSGPGLYEQYF.

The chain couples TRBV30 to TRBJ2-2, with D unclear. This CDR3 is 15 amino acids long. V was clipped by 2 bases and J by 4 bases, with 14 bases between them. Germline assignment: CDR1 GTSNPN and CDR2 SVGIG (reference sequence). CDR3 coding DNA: TGTGCCTGGAGTTCCCAGTTCGTATCCACCGGGGAGCTGTTTTTT. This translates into CAWSSQFVSTGELFF.

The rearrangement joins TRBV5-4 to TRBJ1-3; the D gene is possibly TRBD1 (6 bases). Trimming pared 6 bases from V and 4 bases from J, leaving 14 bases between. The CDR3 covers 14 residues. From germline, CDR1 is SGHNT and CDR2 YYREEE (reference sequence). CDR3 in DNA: TGTGCCAGCACTGACCAGGGGTCGGGAAACACCATATATTTT. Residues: CASTDQGSGNTIYF.

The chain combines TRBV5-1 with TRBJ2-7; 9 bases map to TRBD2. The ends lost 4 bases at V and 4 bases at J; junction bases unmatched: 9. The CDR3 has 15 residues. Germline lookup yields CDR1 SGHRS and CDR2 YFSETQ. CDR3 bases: TGCGCCAGCAGCGAAATTAGCGGGAGTGTTTACGAGCAGTACTTC. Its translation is CASSEISGSVYEQYF.

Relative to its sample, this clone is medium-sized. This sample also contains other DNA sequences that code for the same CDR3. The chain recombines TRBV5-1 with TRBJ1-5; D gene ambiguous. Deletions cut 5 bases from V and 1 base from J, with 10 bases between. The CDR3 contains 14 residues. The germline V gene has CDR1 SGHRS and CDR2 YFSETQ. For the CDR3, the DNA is TGCGCCAGCAGGGGTGACGGGAGCAATCAGCCCCAGCATTTT. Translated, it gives CASRGDGSNQPQHF.

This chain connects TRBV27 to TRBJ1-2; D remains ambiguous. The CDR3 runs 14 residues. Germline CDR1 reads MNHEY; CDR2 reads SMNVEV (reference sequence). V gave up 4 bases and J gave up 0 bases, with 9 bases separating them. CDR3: CASSSAYPNYGYTF. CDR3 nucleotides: TGTGCCAGCAGTTCCGCCTACCCTAACTATGGCTACACCTTC.

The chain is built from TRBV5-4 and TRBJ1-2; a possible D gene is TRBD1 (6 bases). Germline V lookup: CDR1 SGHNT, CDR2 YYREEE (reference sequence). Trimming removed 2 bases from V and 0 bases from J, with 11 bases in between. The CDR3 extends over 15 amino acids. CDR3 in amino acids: CASSLQGRPNYGYTF. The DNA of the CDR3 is TGTGCCAGCAGCTTACAGGGACGGCCTAACTATGGCTACACCTTC.

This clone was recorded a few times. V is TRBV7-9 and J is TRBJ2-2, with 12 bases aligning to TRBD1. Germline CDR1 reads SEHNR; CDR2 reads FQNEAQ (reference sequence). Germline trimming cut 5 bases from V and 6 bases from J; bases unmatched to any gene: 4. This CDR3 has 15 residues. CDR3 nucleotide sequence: TGTGCCAGCAGCATGGGACAGGGGGCGGCCGGGGAGCTGTTTTTT. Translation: CASSMGQGAAGELFF.

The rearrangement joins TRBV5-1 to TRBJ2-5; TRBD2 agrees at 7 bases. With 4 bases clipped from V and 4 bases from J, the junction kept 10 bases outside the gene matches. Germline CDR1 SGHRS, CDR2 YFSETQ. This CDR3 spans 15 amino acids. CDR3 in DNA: TGCGCCAGCAGCCTGGGCGGGACGGGGGGAGAGACCCAGTACTTC. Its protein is CASSLGGTGGETQYF.

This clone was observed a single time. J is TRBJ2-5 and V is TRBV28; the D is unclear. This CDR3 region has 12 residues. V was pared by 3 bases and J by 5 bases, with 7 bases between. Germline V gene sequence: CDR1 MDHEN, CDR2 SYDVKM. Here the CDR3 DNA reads TGTGCCAGCAGTTTTCTTGGGGAGACCCAGTACTTC. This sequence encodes CASSFLGETQYF.

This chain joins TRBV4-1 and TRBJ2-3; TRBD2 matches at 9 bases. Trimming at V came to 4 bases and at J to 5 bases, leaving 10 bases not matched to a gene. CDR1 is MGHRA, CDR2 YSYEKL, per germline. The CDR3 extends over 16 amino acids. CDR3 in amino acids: CASSLFLAGDKDTQYF. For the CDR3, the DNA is TGCGCCAGCAGCCTTTTTTTAGCGGGAGATAAAGATACGCAGTATTTT.

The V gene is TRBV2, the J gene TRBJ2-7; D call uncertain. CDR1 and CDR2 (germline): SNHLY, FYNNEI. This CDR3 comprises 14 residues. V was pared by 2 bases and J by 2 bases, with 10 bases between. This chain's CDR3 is CASSERPGAYEQYF. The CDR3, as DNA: TGTGCCAGCAGTGAAAGGCCAGGTGCCTACGAGCAGTACTTC.

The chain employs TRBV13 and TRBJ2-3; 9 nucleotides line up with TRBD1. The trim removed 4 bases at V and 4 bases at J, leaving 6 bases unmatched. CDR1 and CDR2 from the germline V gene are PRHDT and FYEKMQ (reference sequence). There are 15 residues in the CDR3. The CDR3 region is CASSWGGTGPDTQYF. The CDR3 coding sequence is TGTGCCAGCAGCTGGGGGGGGACAGGGCCAGATACGCAGTATTTT.

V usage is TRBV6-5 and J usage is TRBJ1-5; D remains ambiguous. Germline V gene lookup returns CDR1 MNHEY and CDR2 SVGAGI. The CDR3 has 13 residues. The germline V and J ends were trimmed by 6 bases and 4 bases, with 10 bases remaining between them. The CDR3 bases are TGTGCCAGCAGCTACGACAAGAATCAGCCCCAGCATTTT. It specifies CASSYDKNQPQHF.

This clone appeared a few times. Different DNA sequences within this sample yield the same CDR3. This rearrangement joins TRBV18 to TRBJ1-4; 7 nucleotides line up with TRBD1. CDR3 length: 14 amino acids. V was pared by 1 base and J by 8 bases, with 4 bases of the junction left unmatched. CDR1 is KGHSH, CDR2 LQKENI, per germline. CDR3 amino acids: CASSPRQGGEKLFF. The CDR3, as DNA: TGTGCCAGCTCACCACGGCAGGGGGGCGAAAAACTGTTTTTT.

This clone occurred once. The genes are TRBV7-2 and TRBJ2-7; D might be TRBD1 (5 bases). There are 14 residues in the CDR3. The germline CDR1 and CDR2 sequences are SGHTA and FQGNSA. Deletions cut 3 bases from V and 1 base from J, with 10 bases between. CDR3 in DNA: TGTGCCAGCAGCTTCGACCGACAGTCCTACGAGCAGTACTTC. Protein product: CASSFDRQSYEQYF.

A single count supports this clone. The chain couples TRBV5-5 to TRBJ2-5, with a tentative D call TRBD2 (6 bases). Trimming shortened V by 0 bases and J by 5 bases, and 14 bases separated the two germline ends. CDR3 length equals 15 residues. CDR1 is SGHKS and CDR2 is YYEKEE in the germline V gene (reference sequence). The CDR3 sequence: CASSLGLGSGETQYF. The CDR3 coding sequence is TGTGCCAGCAGCTTGGGACTAGGGTCCGGGGAGACCCAGTACTTC.

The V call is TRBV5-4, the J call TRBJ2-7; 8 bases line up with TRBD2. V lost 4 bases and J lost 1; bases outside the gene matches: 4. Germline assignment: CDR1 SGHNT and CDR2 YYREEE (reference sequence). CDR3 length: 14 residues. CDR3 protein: CASSRGGVSYEQYF. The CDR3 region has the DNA TGTGCCAGCAGCCGGGGGGGTGTATCCTACGAGCAGTACTTC.

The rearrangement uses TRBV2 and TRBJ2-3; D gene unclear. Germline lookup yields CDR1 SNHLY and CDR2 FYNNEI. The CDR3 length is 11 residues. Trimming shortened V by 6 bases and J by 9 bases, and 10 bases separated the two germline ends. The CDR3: CASSLGETQYF. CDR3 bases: TGTGCCAGCAGCCTAGGTGAAACGCAGTATTTT. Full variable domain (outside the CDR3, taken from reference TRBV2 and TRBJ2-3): EPEVTQTPSHQVTQMGQEVILRCVPISNHLYFYWYRQILGQKVEFLVSFYNNEISEKSEIFDDQFSVERPDGSNFTLKIRSTKLEDSAMYFCASSLGETQYFGPGTRLTVL.